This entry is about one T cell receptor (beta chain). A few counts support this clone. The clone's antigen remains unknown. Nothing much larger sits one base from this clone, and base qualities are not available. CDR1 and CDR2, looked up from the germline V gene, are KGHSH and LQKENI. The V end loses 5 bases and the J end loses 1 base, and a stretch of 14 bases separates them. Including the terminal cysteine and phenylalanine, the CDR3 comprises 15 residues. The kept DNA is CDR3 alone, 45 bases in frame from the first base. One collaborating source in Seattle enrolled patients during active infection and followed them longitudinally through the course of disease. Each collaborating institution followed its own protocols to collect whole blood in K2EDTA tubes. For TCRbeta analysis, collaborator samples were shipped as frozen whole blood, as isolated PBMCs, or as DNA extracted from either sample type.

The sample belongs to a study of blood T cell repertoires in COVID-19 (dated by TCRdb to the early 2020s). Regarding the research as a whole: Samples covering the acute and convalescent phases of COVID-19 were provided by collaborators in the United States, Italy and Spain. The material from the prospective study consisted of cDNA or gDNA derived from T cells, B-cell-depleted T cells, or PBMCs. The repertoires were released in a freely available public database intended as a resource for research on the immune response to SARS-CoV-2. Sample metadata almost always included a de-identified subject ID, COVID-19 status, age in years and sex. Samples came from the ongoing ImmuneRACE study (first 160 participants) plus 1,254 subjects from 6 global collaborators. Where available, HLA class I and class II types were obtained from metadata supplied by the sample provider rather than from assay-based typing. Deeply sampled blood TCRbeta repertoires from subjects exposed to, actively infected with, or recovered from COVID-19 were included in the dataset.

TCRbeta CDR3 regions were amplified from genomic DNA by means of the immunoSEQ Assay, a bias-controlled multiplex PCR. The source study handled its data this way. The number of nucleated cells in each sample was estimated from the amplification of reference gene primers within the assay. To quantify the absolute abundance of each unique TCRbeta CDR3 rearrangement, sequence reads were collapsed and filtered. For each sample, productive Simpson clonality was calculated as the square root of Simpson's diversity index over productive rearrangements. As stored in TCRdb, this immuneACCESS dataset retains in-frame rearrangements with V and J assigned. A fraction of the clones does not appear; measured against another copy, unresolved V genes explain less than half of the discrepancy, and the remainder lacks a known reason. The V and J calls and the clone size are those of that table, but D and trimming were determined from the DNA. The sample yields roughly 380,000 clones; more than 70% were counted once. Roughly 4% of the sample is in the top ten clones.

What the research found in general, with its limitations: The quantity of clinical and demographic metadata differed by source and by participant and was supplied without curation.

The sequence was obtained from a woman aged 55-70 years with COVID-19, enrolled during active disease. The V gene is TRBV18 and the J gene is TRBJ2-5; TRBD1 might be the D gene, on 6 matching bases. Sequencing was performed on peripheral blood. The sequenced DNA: TGTGCCAGCTCATCATCCCGGGACACCCAAGAGACCCAGTACTTC. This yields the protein CASSSSRDTQETQYF.